The entry that follows covers one T cell receptor beta chain sequence. Its antigen is not known. The data were obtained in a study of shared clonotypes between healthy human individuals. Study-level points and caveats: Sampling included only blood; tissue repertoires likely differ.

Method: immunoSEQ multiplex PCR; TCRdb's copy keeps in-frame clones and lacks some. In the table there are fewer than 3 million clones, roughly 92% of which are singletons. The germline V gene encodes CDR1 SGHAT and CDR2 FQNNGV. The CDR3 extends over 19 amino acids. The V and J ends lost 5 bases and 8 bases, in that order; junction bases with no gene match: 23. This chain connects TRBV11-2 to TRBJ1-2; 10 bases match TRBD1. Specimen: naive CD4+ T cells from PBMCs. The subset denotes: CD45RA+ positively selected. The TCR was taken from a young man in good health. Some clones in this sample may be carry-over from other donors' samples. This CDR3 is CASSRRPGTGASQNWGYTF. CDR3 nucleotide sequence: TGTGCCAGCAGCCGACGCCCCGGGACAGGGGCCTCCCAAAACTGGGGCTACACCTTC.